A single sample is the source of the 3 T cell receptor beta chains below, sequenced in a study of T cell repertoires in cytomegalovirus infection. Each CDR3 protein gets one entry after TCRdb re-called the reads with MiXCR. The sample carries 350,000 to 450,000 distinct CDR3 sequences, 18% recorded once. What was sequenced was PBMCs. The receptors here all came from a human donor in good health (CMV status not recorded). Some clones in this sample may be carry-over from other donors' samples.

The rearrangement links TRBV11-2 to TRBJ2-3; D unresolved. CDR3 size: 13 residues. Germline loops: CDR1 SGHAT, CDR2 FQNNGV. Trimming left V 5 bases short and J 6 bases short, with 12 bases between. The chain's CDR3 is CASSLTILDTQYF. The CDR3 coding sequence is TGTGCCAGCAGCCTTACAATACTCGATACGCAGTATTTT.

The V gene is TRBV5-4, the J gene TRBJ2-7; D ambiguous. From germline, CDR1 is SGHNT and CDR2 YYREEE (reference sequence). Trimming pared 4 bases from V and 6 bases from J, leaving 20 bases between. The CDR3 spans 15 residues. In nucleotides, the CDR3 is TGTGCCAGCAGCCGATCTGCGACCTCTTGGGGCGAGCAGTACTTC. It yields the protein CASSRSATSWGEQYF.

Ten or more counts support this clonotype. The chain's CDR3 is CASSLGEGGSYEQYF. The CDR3 DNA follows: TGTGCCAGCAGCTTAGGGGAAGGGGGCTCCTACGAGCAGTACTTC. J is TRBJ2-7 and V is TRBV11-2; D possibly corresponds to TRBD1 (6 bases). The germline gives CDR1 SGHAT, CDR2 FQNNGV. The CDR3 is 15 residues long. V was clipped by 1 base and J by 0 bases, with 10 bases between them.